This T cell receptor (beta chain) was recovered during a study of blood T cell repertoires in COVID-19. As handled by the study authors: It was from reference gene primer amplification that nucleated cell counts were estimated. The table came from immunoSEQ multiplex PCR; TCRdb's copy has only in-frame clones and leaves some out. The V and J calls and clone size were taken over from that table, and D and trimming were inferred from the DNA. The sample shows about 200,000 clones, around 85% of them seen only once. The CDR3 is made up of 18 amino acids. With V trimmed by 1 base and J by 2 bases, 10 bases remained unmatched. The germline CDR1 and CDR2 sequences are LGHDT and YNNKEL (reference sequence).

The clonotype originates from a man aged 60 to 75 with COVID-19, enrolled during active disease. The source material was peripheral blood. The V gene is TRBV3-1 (or the pseudogene TRBV3-2), the J gene TRBJ2-3, with 9 positions matching TRBD2. CDR3: CASSQGGGLARNTDTQYF. CDR3 in DNA: TGTGCCAGCAGCCAAGGGGGAGGACTAGCGAGGAACACAGATACGCAGTATTTT.